The source of this T cell receptor beta chain is a study of cytomegalovirus exposure and HLA in healthy donors. The wider study: HLA-typed donors were the source of approximately 88 million unique TCRs, which an early data release held.

Study-wide results and limits: Cytomegalovirus association was listed for about 160 TCR beta chains. Later work associated roughly 17,000 TCR beta sequences with HLA alleles at 0.05 false discovery rate.

Trimming left V 4 bases short and J 2 bases short, with 11 bases between. The CDR3 runs 14 residues. Germline CDR1 MNHEY, CDR2 SVGAGI. Note on this clone: Its cognate antigen is unknown.

The PCR made use of 60 Vbeta and 13 Jbeta primers. Assay: immunoSEQ multiplex PCR; the TCRdb copy retains only in-frame clones and omits some. The sample has about 200,000 clones, around 78% seen once. The V call is TRBV6-5, the J call TRBJ1-2; tentatively, D is TRBD1 (5 bases). This sequence was found in a woman in her twenties or thirties in good health and CMV-seropositive. The sample taken for sequencing was PBMCs. The DNA for the CDR3 is TGTGCCAGCAGTTCCAGGCAGGGAAACTATGGCTACACCTTC. Residues: CASSSRQGNYGYTF.